Below are 15 T cell receptor beta chains sequenced from a single sample in a study of T cell responses to AZD1222 COVID-19 vaccine. Only in-frame clones appear in the TCRdb table, and some are missing; sequencing was by immunoSEQ multiplex PCR. In the table there are some 150,000 clones, roughly 90% of which are singletons. Sequences were derived from peripheral blood, sampled 28 days after the second AZD1222 dose. The receptor source for this set is an adult who received the AZD1222 COVID-19 vaccine.

The chain carries TRBV27 and TRBJ2-7; 8 nucleotides line up with TRBD1. Germline V gene sequence: CDR1 MNHEY, CDR2 SMNVEV (reference sequence). The J segment lost 4 bases and the V segment lost 2 bases, leaving 19 bases of the junction unmatched. The CDR3 extends over 19 amino acids. The CDR3 loop is CASSLRQGAGYQYTYEQYF. In nucleotides, the CDR3 is TGTGCCAGCAGTTTACGCCAGGGGGCCGGATACCAATACACTTACGAGCAGTACTTC.

This clone was observed many times. The rearrangement uses TRBV25-1 and TRBJ2-1; 9 bases are shared with TRBD2. CDR3 length equals 15 residues. Trimming at V came to 3 bases and at J to 5 bases, leaving 5 bases not matched to a gene. Germline V gene sequence: CDR1 MGHDK, CDR2 SYGVNS. This CDR3 is CASSDLAGGDNEQFF. The CDR3 nucleotides are TGTGCCAGCAGTGATCTCGCGGGAGGGGACAATGAGCAGTTCTTC.

The CDR3 nucleotides read TGTGCCAGCAGCTTAGCTAAAGGGTGGGAAGAGACCCAGTACTTC. Protein sequence: CASSLAKGWEETQYF. The chain combines TRBV7-2 with TRBJ2-5; D gene uncertain. Per germline, CDR1 SGHTA and CDR2 FQGNSA. The V end lost 0 bases, the J end lost 3 bases, and 11 bases lay between the germline ends. The CDR3 sequence is 15 residues long.

The chain employs TRBV30 and TRBJ1-1; TRBD1 matches 8 bases. Germline V gene lookup returns CDR1 GTSNPN and CDR2 SVGIG (reference sequence). The CDR3 is made up of 13 amino acids. V dropped 1 base and J dropped 4; count of bases not matched to a gene: 2. CDR3 bases: TGTGCCTGGAGTGCTACAGGGGGCACTGAAGCTTTCTTT. This sequence encodes CAWSATGGTEAFF.

Concerning this clone: An end of the junction does not agree with germline; a read error may underlie this. This chain connects TRBV7-2 to TRBJ2-7; D is perhaps TRBD1 (6 bases). Germline-derived CDR1 and CDR2 are SGHTA and FQGNSA. CDR3 length: 13 amino acids. This CDR3 is CASSLTGPYGQYF. CDR3 nucleotide sequence: TGTGCCAGCAGCTTAACAGGGCCGTACGGGCAGTACTTC.

V usage is TRBV5-1 and J usage is TRBJ2-5; 10 bases are shared with TRBD1. Trimming took 3 bases from V and 1 from J; bases not matched to a gene: 6. The V gene's germline CDR1 is SGHRS and CDR2 YFSETQ. The CDR3 totals 16 residues. CDR3: CASSWGQGSFQETQYF. The CDR3, as DNA: TGCGCCAGCAGCTGGGGACAGGGGAGCTTCCAAGAGACCCAGTACTTC.

Only one count was recorded for this clone. V usage is TRBV18 and J usage is TRBJ2-7; no firm D call. V was clipped by 2 bases and J by 5 bases, with 25 bases between them. Germline V CDR1 and CDR2: KGHSH, LQKENI. This CDR3 has 18 residues. CDR3 amino acids: CASSPSISQGPGSHEQYF. The CDR3 nucleotides are TGTGCCAGCTCACCATCGATAAGTCAAGGGCCAGGTAGTCACGAGCAGTACTTC.

The V call is TRBV6-6, the J call TRBJ1-5; D might be TRBD1 (6 bases). This CDR3 contains 20 residues. V lost 5 bases and J 0 bases, leaving 26 bases between the germline ends. Germline CDR1 MNHNY, CDR2 SVGAGI (reference sequence). The CDR3 loop reads CASSPPRLGAALSSNQPQHF. CDR3 nucleotide sequence: TGTGCCAGCAGTCCCCCCCGACTGGGGGCGGCTCTGAGTAGCAATCAGCCCCAGCATTTT.

The chain links TRBV7-9 to TRBJ2-1; 7 bases are shared with TRBD2. The CDR3 loop spans 16 amino acids. Germline loops: CDR1 SEHNR, CDR2 FQNEAQ (reference sequence). V was pared by 4 bases and J by 4 bases, with 10 bases of the junction left unmatched. This CDR3 is CASSSLRDYQYNEQFF. DNA for the CDR3: TGTGCCAGCAGCTCCCTCCGGGACTACCAATACAATGAGCAGTTCTTC.

The gene calls are TRBV9 and TRBJ2-6; unclear D gene. In germline, CDR1 is SGDLS, CDR2 YYNGEE. V lost 0 bases and J 0 bases, leaving 10 bases between the germline ends. CDR3 size: 17 residues. CDR3 nucleotides: TGTGCCAGCAGCGTAGAAAGCCCCGTCTCTGGGGCCAACGTCCTGACTTTC. Translating it yields CASSVESPVSGANVLTF.

The V gene is TRBV7-9, the J gene TRBJ1-1, with a weak D call TRBD1 (6 bases). Germline CDR1 SEHNR, CDR2 FQNEAQ (reference sequence). The CDR3 extends over 17 amino acids. The V gene lost 4 bases and the J gene lost 0 bases, with 18 bases spanning the gap. Written as DNA, the CDR3 is TGTGCCAGCAGCTCTTTCTACAGGGAAGCTATGAACACTGAAGCTTTCTTT. It is translated as CASSSFYREAMNTEAFF.

The V gene is TRBV12-5, the J gene TRBJ2-2; D may match TRBD1 or TRBD2 (5 bases each). Trimming took 6 bases from V and 7 from J, leaving 15 bases between them. CDR1 and CDR2 (germline): LGHNT, FRNRAP. The length of the CDR3 is 14 residues. The CDR3 sequence is CASGTGPPYGELFF. DNA for the CDR3: TGTGCTAGTGGCACGGGACCCCCGTACGGGGAGCTGTTTTTT.

This clone was detected once. CDR3 residues: CASTPRDTYNEQFF. DNA of the CDR3: TGTGCCAGCACCCCCCGGGACACCTACAATGAGCAGTTCTTC. The gene calls are TRBV2 and TRBJ2-1; D possibly corresponds to TRBD1 (6 bases). Germline V lookup: CDR1 SNHLY, CDR2 FYNNEI. The CDR3 is 14 amino acids. V was pared by 7 bases and J by 2 bases, with 12 bases between.

In this sample, this clone turned up once. V is TRBV3-1 (or the pseudogene TRBV3-2) and J is TRBJ2-5, with TRBD2 as a possible D gene (6 bases). The germline gives CDR1 LGHDT, CDR2 YNNKEL (reference sequence). The CDR3 contains 13 residues. Trimming stripped 3 bases from V and 4 bases from J, with 9 bases between. CDR3 DNA sequence: TGTGCCAGCAGCCAGGGGGGAGCAGAGACCCAGTACTTC. This gives the protein CASSQGGAETQYF.

The rearrangement joins TRBV9 to TRBJ2-1, with 8 nucleotides matching TRBD2. The CDR3 totals 14 residues. Unmatched junction bases numbered 4, after V lost 4 bases and J lost 4 bases. Germline CDR1 SGDLS, CDR2 YYNGEE. The CDR3 nucleotides are TGTGCCAGCAGCACCACTAGCGGATACAATGAGCAGTTCTTC. Protein product: CASSTTSGYNEQFF.